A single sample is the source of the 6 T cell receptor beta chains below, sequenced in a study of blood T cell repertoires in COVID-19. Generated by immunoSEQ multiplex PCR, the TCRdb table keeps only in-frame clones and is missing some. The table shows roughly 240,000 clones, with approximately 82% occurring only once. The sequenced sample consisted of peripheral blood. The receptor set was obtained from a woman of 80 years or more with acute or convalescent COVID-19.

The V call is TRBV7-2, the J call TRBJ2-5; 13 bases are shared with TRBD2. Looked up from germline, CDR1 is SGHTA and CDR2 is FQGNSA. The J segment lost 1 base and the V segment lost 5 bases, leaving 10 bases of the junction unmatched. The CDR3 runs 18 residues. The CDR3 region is CASSQRLAGGPAQETQYF. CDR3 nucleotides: TGTGCCAGCAGCCAACGACTAGCGGGAGGACCGGCCCAAGAGACCCAGTACTTC.

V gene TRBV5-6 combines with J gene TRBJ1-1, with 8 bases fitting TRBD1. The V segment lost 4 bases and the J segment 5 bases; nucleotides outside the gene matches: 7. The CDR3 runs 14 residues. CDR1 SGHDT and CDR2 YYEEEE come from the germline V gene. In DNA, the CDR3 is TGTGCCAGCAGCCCGACAGGGGTCTTTACTGAAGCTTTCTTT. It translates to CASSPTGVFTEAFF.

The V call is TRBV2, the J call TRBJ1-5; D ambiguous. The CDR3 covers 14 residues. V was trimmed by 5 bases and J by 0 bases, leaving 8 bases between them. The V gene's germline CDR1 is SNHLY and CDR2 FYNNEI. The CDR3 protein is CASSSGYSNQPQHF. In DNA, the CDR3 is TGTGCCAGCAGTTCAGGATATAGCAATCAGCCCCAGCATTTT.

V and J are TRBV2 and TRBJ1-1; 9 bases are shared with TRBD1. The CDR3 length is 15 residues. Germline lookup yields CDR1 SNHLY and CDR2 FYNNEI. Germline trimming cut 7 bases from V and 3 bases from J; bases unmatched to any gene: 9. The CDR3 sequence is CASNPRTGAHTEAFF. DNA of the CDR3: TGTGCCAGCAATCCCCGGACAGGGGCCCACACTGAAGCTTTCTTT. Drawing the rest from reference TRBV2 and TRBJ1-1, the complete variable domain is EPEVTQTPSHQVTQMGQEVILRCVPISNHLYFYWYRQILGQKVEFLVSFYNNEISEKSEIFDDQFSVERPDGSNFTLKIRSTKLEDSAMYFCASNPRTGAHTEAFFGQGTRLTVV.

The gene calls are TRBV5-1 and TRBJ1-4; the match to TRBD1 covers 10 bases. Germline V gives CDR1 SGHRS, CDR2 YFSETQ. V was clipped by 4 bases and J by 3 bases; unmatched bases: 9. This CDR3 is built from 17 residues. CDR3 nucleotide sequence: TGCGCCAGCAGCCCGGGACAGGGGATAGGGGCTAATGAAAAACTGTTTTTT. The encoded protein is CASSPGQGIGANEKLFF.

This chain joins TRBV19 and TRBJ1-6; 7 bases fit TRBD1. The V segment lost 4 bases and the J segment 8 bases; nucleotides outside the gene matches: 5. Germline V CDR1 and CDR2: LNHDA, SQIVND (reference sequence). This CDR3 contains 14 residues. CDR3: CASSNRDSYSPLHF. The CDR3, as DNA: TGTGCCAGTAGTAACCGGGACAGCTATTCACCCCTCCACTTT.